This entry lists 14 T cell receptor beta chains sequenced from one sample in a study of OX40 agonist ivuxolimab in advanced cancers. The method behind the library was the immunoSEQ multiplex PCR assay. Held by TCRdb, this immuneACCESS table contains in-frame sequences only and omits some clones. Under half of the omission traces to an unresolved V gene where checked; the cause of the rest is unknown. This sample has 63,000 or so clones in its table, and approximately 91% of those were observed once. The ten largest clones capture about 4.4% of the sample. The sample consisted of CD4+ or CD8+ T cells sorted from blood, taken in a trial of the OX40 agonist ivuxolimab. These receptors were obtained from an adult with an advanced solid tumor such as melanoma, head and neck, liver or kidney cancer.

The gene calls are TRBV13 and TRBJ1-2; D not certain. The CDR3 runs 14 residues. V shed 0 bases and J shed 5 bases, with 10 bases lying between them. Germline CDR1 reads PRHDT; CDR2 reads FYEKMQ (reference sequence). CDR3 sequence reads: CASSLGRVGYGYTF. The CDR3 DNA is TGTGCCAGCAGCTTAGGTAGGGTTGGGTATGGCTACACCTTC.

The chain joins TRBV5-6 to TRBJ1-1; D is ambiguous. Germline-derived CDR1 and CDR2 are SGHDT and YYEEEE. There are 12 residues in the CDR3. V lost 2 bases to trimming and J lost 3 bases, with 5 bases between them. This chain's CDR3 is CASSFVHTEAFF. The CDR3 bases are TGTGCCAGCAGCTTCGTGCACACTGAAGCTTTCTTT.

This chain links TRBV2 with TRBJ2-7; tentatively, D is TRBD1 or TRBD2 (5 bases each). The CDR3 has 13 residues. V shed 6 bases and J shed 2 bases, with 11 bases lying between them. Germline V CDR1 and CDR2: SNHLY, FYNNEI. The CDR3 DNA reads TGTGCCAGCAGCGAGGGACCAACCTACGAGCAGTACGTC. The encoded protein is CASSEGPTYEQYV.

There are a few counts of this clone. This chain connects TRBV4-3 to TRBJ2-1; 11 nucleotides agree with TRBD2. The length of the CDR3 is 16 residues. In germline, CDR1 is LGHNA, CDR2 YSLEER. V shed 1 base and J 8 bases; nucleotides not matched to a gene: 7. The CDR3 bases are TGCGCCAGCAGCCAAGTGAGTCTAGCGGGAGGCGATGAGCAGTTCTTC. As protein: CASSQVSLAGGDEQFF.

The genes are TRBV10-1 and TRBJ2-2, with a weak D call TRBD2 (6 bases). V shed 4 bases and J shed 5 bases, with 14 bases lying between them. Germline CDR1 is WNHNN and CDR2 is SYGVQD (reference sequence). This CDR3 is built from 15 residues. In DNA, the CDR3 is TGCGCCAGCAGTGTCACCAGGGAGGCAACCGGGGAGCTGTTTTTT. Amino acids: CASSVTREATGELFF.

For the CDR3, the DNA is TGTGCCAGCAGCCAACGGACAGGGCCATCGTATAATTCACCCCTCCACTTT. Its translation is CASSQRTGPSYNSPLHF. This rearrangement joins TRBV11-3 to TRBJ1-6; 8 bases align to TRBD1. CDR3 length: 17 residues. The V segment lost 5 bases and the J segment 4 bases; nucleotides outside the gene matches: 10. The V gene's germline CDR1 is SGHNT and CDR2 YENEEA.

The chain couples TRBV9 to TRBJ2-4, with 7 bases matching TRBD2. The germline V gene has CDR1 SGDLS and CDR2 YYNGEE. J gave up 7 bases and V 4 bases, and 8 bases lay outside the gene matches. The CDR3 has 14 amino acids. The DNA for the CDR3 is TGTGCCAGCAGCTCAGACGGGGGGATGAACATTCAGTACTTC. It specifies CASSSDGGMNIQYF.

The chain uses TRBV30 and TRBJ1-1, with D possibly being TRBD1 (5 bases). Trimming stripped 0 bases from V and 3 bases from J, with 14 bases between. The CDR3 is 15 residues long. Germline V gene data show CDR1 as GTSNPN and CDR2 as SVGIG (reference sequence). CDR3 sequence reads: CAWSVREGEDTEAFF. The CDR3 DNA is TGTGCCTGGAGTGTACGTGAAGGGGAGGACACTGAAGCTTTCTTT. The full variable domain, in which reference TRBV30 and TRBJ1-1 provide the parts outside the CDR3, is SQTIHQWPATLVQPVGSPLSLECTVEGTSNPNLYWYRQAAGRGLQLLFYSVGIGQISSEVPQNLSASRPQDRQFILSSKKLLLSDSGFYLCAWSVREGEDTEAFFGQGTRLTVV.

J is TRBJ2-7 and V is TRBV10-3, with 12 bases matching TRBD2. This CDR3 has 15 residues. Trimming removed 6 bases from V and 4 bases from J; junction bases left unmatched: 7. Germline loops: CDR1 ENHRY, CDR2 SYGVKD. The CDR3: CAIRDTSGGIYEQYV. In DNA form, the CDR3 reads TGTGCCATCAGAGATACTAGCGGGGGGATTTACGAGCAGTACGTC.

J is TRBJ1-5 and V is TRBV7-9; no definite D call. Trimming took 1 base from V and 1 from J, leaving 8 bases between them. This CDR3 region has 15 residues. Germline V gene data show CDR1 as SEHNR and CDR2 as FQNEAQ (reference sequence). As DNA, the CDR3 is TGTGCCAGCAGCTTAGGGCCCTGGAGCAATCAGCCCCAGCATTTT. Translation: CASSLGPWSNQPQHF.

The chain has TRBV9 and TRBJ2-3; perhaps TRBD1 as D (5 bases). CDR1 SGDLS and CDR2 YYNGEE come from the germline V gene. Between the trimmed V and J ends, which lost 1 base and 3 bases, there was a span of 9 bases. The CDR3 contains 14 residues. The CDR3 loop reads CASSVWGQTDTQYF. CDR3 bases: TGTGCCAGCAGCGTATGGGGCCAGACAGATACGCAGTATTTT.

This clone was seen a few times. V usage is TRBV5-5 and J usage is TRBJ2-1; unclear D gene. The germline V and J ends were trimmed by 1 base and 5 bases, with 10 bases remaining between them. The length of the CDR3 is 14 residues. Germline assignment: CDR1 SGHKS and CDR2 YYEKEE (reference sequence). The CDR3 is CASSLWVEDNEQFF. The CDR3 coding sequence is TGTGCCAGCAGCTTGTGGGTAGAGGACAATGAGCAGTTCTTC.

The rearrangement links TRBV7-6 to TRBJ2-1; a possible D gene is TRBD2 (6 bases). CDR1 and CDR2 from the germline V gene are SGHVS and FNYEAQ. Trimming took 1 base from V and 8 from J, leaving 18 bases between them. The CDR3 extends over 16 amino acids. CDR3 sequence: CASSLDLGASGDEQFF. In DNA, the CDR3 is TGTGCCAGCAGCTTAGACCTCGGGGCCTCGGGGGATGAGCAGTTCTTC.

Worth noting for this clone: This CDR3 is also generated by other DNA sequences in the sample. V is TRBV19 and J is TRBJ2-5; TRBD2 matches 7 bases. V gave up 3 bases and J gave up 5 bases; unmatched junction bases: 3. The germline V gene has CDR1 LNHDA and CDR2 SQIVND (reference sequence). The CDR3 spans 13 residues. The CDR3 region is CASSILAEETQYF. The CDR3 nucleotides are TGTGCCAGTAGTATCCTAGCGGAGGAGACCCAGTACTTC.